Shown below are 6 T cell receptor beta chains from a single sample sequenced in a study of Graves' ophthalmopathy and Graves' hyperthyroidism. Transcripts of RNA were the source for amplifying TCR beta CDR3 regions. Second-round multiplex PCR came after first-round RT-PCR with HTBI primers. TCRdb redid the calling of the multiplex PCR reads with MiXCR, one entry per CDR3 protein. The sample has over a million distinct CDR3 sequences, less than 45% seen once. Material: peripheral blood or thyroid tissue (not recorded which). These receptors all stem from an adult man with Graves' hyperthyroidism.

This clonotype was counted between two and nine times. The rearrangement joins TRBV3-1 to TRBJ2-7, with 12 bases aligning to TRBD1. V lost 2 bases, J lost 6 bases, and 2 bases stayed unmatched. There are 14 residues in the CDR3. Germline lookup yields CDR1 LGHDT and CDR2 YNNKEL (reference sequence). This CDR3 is CASSQRDRGREQYF. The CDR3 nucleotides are TGTGCCAGCAGCCAACGGGACAGGGGGCGCGAGCAGTACTTC.

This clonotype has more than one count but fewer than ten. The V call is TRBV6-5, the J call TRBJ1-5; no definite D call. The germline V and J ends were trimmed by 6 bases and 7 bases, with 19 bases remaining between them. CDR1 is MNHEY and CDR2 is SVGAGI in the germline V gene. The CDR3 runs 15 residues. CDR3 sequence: CASSPRSPSEQPQHF. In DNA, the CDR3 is TGTGCCAGCAGCCCCAGGAGTCCGAGCGAGCAGCCCCAGCATTTT.

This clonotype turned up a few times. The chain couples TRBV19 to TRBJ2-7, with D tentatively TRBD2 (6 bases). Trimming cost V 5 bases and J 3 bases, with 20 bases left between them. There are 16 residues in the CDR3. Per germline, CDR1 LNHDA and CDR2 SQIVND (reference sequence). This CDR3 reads CASSVRDSPGGYEQYF. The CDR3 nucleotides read TGTGCCAGTAGTGTCCGGGACTCTCCTGGAGGCTACGAGCAGTACTTC.

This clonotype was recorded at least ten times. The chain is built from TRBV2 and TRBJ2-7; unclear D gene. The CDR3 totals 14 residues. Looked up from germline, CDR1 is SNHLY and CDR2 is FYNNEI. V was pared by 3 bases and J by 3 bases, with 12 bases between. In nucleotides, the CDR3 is TGTGCCAGCAGTGAGACGGATATGAACTACGAGCAGTACTTC. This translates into CASSETDMNYEQYF.

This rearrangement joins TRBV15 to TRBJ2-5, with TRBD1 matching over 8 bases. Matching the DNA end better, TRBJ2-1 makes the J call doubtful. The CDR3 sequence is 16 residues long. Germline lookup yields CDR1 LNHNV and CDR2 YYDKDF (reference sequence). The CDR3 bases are TGTGCCACCAGCAAGGACCGGGACAGGAGAACCAATGAGCAGTTCTTC. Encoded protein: CATSKDRDRRTNEQFF.

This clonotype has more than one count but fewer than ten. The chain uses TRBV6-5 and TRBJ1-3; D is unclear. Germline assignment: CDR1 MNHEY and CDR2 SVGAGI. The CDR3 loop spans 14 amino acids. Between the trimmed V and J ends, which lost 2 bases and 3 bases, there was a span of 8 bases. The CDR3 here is CASSYGQRGNTIYF. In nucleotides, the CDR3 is TGTGCCAGCAGTTACGGGCAGCGTGGAAACACCATATATTTT.